The clone carrying this TCR beta chain was detected only a few times. The data derive from a study of blood T cell repertoires in COVID-19. Across the study: In each case, the material was cDNA or gDNA derived from T cells, B-cell-depleted T cells, or PBMCs.

The CDR3 is 15 residues long. Germline V CDR1 and CDR2: DFQATT, SNEGSKA (reference sequence). V lost 3 bases, J lost 3 bases, and 12 bases lay in between. Authors' data handling: Reference gene primers were amplified, and this amplification served to estimate nucleated cell counts. Clones were read by immunoSEQ multiplex PCR, and TCRdb kept only the in-frame ones, dropping some. The V and J calls and clone size come from that table; D and trimming were worked out from the DNA. Among 130,000 to 150,000 clones listed, about 76% were seen once. This TCR was recovered from a woman in her 70s with COVID-19, enrolled during active disease. This chain links TRBV20-1 with TRBJ1-6, with D unclear. The sequencing input was peripheral blood. For the CDR3, the DNA is TGCAGTGCTAGTGGGCGGAGCGGCTATAATTCACCCCTCCACTTT. Its protein product is CSASGRSGYNSPLHF.